What follows is one TCR beta chain and its context. What it binds is not known. This sample stems from a study of shared clonotypes between healthy human individuals. The study's findings and limits: Read depth was anticipated to influence clonotype sharing among donors.

Looked up from germline, CDR1 is LNHNV and CDR2 is YYDKDF (reference sequence). This CDR3 has 14 residues. J was trimmed by 7 bases and V by 4 bases; bases with no gene match: 5. Unsorted PBMC DNA sequencing spanned ten immunoSEQ deep assay plates. Sequenced by immunoSEQ multiplex PCR; TCRdb stores in-frame clones only, minus some. The table records about 520,000 clones, approximately 80% of them present only once. The chain carries TRBV15 and TRBJ1-5; TRBD1 agrees at 9 bases. The sequence was collected from a woman in her 40s in good health. Some clones in this sample may be carry-over from other donors' samples. The sequencing sample was made of PBMCs. The CDR3 sequence is CATSITGGRQPQHF. The DNA for the CDR3 is TGTGCCACCAGCATTACAGGGGGCCGACAGCCCCAGCATTTT.